This T cell receptor beta chain comes out of a study of tissue T cells after allogeneic stem cell transplantation. General study results and limits: Shared clones across patients were few; motif clustering revealed tissue-specific shared signatures.

Generated by immunoSEQ multiplex PCR, the TCRdb table keeps only in-frame clones and is missing some. The sample yields some 48,000 clones, roughly four fifths seen once. From germline, CDR1 is SGHSN and CDR2 HYEKVE. This CDR3 has 14 residues. V was clipped by 0 bases and J by 3 bases, with 10 bases between them. Concerning this clone itself: Its antigen is unidentified. The listed genes are named as in mouse. With the read ending 1 residue before the CDR3 end, the germline J gene is used to fill in that end.

Input material: sorted cells pooled from one or two spleens. The sequence was obtained from a pool of C57BL/6 mice in good health. V gene TRBV12-1 combines with J gene TRBJ1-2, with D possibly matching TRBD1 (6 bases). Here the CDR3 reads CASSLEGGDSDYTF. The part of the CDR3 DNA that was read is TGTGCCAGCTCTCTCGAGGGGGGGGACTCCGACTACACC.